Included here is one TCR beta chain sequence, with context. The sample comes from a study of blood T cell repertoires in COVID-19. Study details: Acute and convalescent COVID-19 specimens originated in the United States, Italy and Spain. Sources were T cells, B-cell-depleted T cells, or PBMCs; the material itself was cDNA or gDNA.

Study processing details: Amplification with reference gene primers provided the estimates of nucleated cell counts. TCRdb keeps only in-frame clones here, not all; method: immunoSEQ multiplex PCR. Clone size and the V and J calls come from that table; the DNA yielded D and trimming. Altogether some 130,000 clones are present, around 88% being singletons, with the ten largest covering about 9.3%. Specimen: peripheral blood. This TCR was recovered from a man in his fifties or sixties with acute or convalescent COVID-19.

CDR3 loop: CASSLASQETQYF. The CDR3 nucleotides are TGTGCCAGCAGTTTAGCCAGCCAAGAGACCCAGTACTTC. The gene calls are TRBV12-3 or TRBV12-4 and TRBJ2-5; D is unclear. Trimming removed 0 bases from V and 1 base from J, with 3 bases in between. The CDR3 extends over 13 amino acids.